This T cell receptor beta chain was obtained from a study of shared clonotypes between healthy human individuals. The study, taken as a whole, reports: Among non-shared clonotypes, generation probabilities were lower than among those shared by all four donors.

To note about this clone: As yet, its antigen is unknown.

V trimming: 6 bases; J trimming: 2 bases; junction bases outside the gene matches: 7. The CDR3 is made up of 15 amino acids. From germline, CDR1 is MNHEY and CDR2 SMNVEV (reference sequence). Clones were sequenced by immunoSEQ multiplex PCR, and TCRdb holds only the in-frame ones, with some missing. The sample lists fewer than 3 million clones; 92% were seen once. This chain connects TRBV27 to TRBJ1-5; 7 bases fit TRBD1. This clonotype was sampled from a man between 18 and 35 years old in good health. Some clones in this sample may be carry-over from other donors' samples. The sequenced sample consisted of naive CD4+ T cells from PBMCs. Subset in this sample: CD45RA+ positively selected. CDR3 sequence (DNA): TGTGCCAGCAGACCAGGGGGGCGAGGCAATCAGCCCCAGCATTTT. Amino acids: CASRPGGRGNQPQHF.